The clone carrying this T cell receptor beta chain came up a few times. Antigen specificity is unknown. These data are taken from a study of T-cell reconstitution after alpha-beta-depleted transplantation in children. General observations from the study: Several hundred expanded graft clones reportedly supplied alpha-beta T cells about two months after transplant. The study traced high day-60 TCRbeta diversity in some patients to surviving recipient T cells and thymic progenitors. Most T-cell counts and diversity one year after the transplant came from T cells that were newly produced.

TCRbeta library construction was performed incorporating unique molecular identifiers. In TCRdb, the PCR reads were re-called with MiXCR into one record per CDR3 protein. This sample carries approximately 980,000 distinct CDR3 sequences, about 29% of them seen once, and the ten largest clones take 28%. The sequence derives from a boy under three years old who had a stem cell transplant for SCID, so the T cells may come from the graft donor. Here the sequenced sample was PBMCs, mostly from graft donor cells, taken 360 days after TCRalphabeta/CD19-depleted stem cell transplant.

The CDR3 reads CASSFTRQDYNSPLHF. The DNA of the CDR3 is TGTGCCAGCAGTTTTACTCGACAGGATTATAATTCACCCCTCCACTTT. The chain recombines TRBV28 with TRBJ1-6, with D possibly TRBD1 on 6 matching bases. The CDR3 runs to 16 residues. Germline V gene sequence: CDR1 MDHEN, CDR2 SYDVKM. Trimming cost V 3 bases and J 4 bases, with 13 bases left between them.